A single TCR beta chain is shown here with its context. Its antigen remains undetermined. Base quality data are lacking; no much larger clone is found one base away. From V the trimming removes 1 base and from J it removes 1 base, while the gene matches leave 3 bases of the junction unaccounted for. There are 16 amino acids in the CDR3, from cysteine to phenylalanine inclusive. The DNA shown is the 48-base CDR3, in frame from base 1. CDR1 and CDR2 are read off the germline V gene as LGHNT and FRNRAP. This sample was included in a study of cytomegalovirus exposure and HLA in healthy donors (dated by TCRdb to 2017 to 2019). About the investigation overall: According to a later analysis, one platform produced both the 100 to 150 validation repertoires and the 666 repertoires of the first cohort. To predict cytomegalovirus infection status, the study brought together high-throughput TCR immunosequencing, statistical association of individual TCRs with disease status, and machine learning. The study was designed to test whether signatures of past pathogen exposure could be identified by cataloging public T cell receptors. Along with the roughly 700-subject first cohort, a separate validation cohort of about 110 different subjects was used. Study-wide findings and limitations: A total of 164 TCR beta chains were listed by the study as associated with cytomegalovirus. The validation cohort had no HLA typing available for a later analysis, so co-occurrence within that cohort was assessed over all 120 or so repertoires. Subsequent analysis determined that TCRs grouped into clusters in the first cohort also showed a tendency toward co-occurrence across the 90 to 150 validation repertoires, and approximately 93% of cluster scores exceeded 0. In vitro tests confirmed that a few of the cytomegalovirus-associated TCR beta chains recognize cytomegalovirus antigens. According to the authors, the approach could potentially be generalized to other disease states and immunological phenotypes. While some public TCRs were present in many individuals, most TCR sequences turned up only very rarely across donors. In both the original and validation cohorts, the classifier was reported to diagnose cytomegalovirus status with high specificity and sensitivity.

The library was produced with the immunoSEQ multiplex PCR assay. Per the original workflow: A statistical classification framework was developed to diagnose cytomegalovirus status using the catalog of TCR beta chain sequences. Drawn from immuneACCESS, this table holds only the in-frame rearrangements with V and J called that TCRdb kept. Clones are partly lost; checked studies trace under half to an unresolved V gene and leave the rest unexplained. Clonal size and the V and J genes are those of that table, whereas D and trimming came from the DNA. For this sample the table gives about 280,000 clones, of which roughly 90% were detected only once. Together, the top ten hold roughly 1% of the sample. Donors formed part of the validation cohort, which comprised some 120 subjects and was distinct from the first cohort of 690 or so subjects.

The sequence was obtained from a woman younger than 30 in good health and CMV-seronegative. The rearranged segments are TRBV12-5 and TRBJ2-3; 9 central bases correspond to TRBD2. The material sequenced was PBMCs. The DNA sequence reads TGTGCTAGTGGTTTGGGTCGGACTAGCGGCACAGATACGCAGTATTTT. Translated, it reads CASGLGRTSGTDTQYF.